This TCR beta chain was retrieved from a study of blood T cell repertoires in COVID-19. Study information: Acute and convalescent COVID-19 samples came from the United States, Italy and Spain.

In the authors' workflow: Researchers report that nucleated cell counts were estimated from reference gene primer amplification. The protocol was immunoSEQ multiplex PCR, while the TCRdb copy is restricted to in-frame clones and leaves out a portion. V and J calls and clone size come straight from that table; D and trimming were deduced from the DNA. The sample carries 270,000 or so clones, 80% to 90% recorded once. Seattle patient enrollment occurred during active infection, with longitudinal follow-up thereafter. Germline assignment: CDR1 SGDLS and CDR2 YYNGEE. This CDR3 spans 14 amino acids. The ends were cut back, 1 base at V and 5 bases at J, with 11 bases in the middle.

The chain has TRBV9 and TRBJ2-3, with a possible D match to TRBD2 (6 bases). Sequencing was performed on peripheral blood. The clonotype originates from a woman between 25 and 40 years old with COVID-19, enrolled during active disease. The CDR3 is CASSVTSTQDTQYF. For the CDR3, the DNA is TGTGCCAGCAGCGTAACTAGCACTCAAGATACGCAGTATTTT. Variable domain in full (rest from reference TRBV9 and TRBJ2-3): DSGVTQTPKHLITATGQRVTLRCSPRSGDLSVYWYQQSLDQGLQFLIQYYNGEERAKGNILERFSAQQFPDLHSELNLSSLELGDSALYFCASSVTSTQDTQYFGPGTRLTVL.